These T cell receptor beta chains were read from a single sample in a study of vaccination and CD4 T cells after COVID-19. In TCRdb, the PCR reads were re-called with MiXCR into one record per CDR3 protein. The sample lists about 14,000 distinct CDR3 sequences, about 60% occurring once. No antigen has been assigned to these receptors. The sequenced sample was CD4+ T cells from blood, cultured in vitro. These receptors were taken from a human donor who had recovered from COVID-19. The CDR3 runs from the conserved cysteine through the conserved F or W. Fields, in order: clone size, J gene, V gene, CDR3 protein. Part of the rows lack a size; the others show once, few, many or a class for expanded clones.

. TRBJ2-5 TRBV4-2 CASSQGLAGPYQETQYF
once TRBJ1-2 TRBV6-1 CASSEYPDSNYGYTF
. TRBJ1-1 TRBV7-3 CASSHPDGHTEAFF
. TRBJ1-1 TRBV30 CAWRPGQYTEAFF
. TRBJ1-1 TRBV6-5 CASSSTMNTEAFF
. TRBJ2-7 TRBV7-2 CASSSLTGGEQYF
. TRBJ2-7 TRBV5-1 CASSQNSGVAYEQYF
once TRBJ1-5 TRBV20-1 CSAIHRGSGNQPQHF
. TRBJ1-1 TRBV15 CATSRSPGQGTEAFF
. TRBJ1-6 TRBV27 CASSLQGVFSPLHF
once TRBJ1-1 TRBV30 CAWSVQEDTEAFF
. TRBJ1-1 TRBV2 CASTPGGANTEAFF
. TRBJ1-1 TRBV27 CASSFGVNLDTEAFF
. TRBJ2-2 TRBV27 CASRRPGGQNTGELFF
few TRBJ2-7 TRBV20-1 CSAPRSGGYEQYF
. TRBJ1-1 TRBV20-1 CSARARQGGRGGRVATEAFF
. TRBJ2-1 TRBV20-1 CSARLAGTNEQFF
. TRBJ2-2 TRBV5-1 CASSDTDTGELFF
. TRBJ2-2 TRBV10-3 CATAGTSGEGGELFF
. TRBJ1-1 TRBV5-4 CASSPSEGAEGSTEAFF
. TRBJ2-3 TRBV27 CASSPRTSGDTQYF
few TRBJ1-6 TRBV6-1 CASTPGGDSPLHF
. TRBJ1-1 TRBV7-2 CASSLVRGNTEAFF
few TRBJ1-5 TRBV2 CASTEGGSAQHF
. TRBJ1-5 TRBV6-1 CASRGQLEPQHF
. TRBJ1-1 TRBV9 CASSVDPPGGNTEAFF
few TRBJ2-7 TRBV7-6 CASSSASGATYEQYF
. TRBJ1-1 TRBV6-1 CAARRPGGGTEAFF
. TRBJ2-2 TRBV12-3/TRBV12-4 CASSFEGGMTGELFF
. TRBJ2-3 TRBV7-2 CASTSEASNTDTQYF
few TRBJ2-3 TRBV15 CATSRGAETSDTQYF
. TRBJ1-5 TRBV11-2 CASSLVARSQPQHF
. TRBJ2-1 TRBV12-3/TRBV12-4 CASSLGSGYNEQFF
large TRBJ1-1 TRBV20-1 CSARVPVARGTEAFF
. TRBJ2-7 TRBV7-9 CASSLAPTVGYEQYF
. TRBJ1-2 TRBV12-3/TRBV12-4 CASRPGTRSRGYTF
. TRBJ2-1 TRBV7-9 CASSLVGEISYNEQFF
. TRBJ2-2 TRBV6-1 CASSEPVTGELFF
. TRBJ2-5 TRBV9 CASSLDSQETQYF
. TRBJ1-2 TRBV28 CASSLVRDRGRSYTF
once TRBJ1-1 TRBV6-2/TRBV6-3 CASSYGGTEAFF
few TRBJ1-5 TRBV7-8 CASSFGVYQPQHF
. TRBJ2-7 TRBV24-1 CATSDAWGTGNEQYF
. TRBJ1-2 TRBV28 CASSLLGTGYGYTF
. TRBJ2-2 TRBV20-1 CSARPDRGGSGELFF
. TRBJ1-5 TRBV19 CASSIGGSVSNQPQHF
. TRBJ2-2 TRBV20-1 CSAAKQRPGELFF
. TRBJ2-6 TRBV6-1 CASKEGADGANVLTF
. TRBJ1-2 TRBV11-1 CASSEGGLPYGYTF
. TRBJ2-5 TRBV30 CAWDSKGLAGGAEYF
. TRBJ2-3 TRBV11-3 CASKSGVPGDTQYF
. TRBJ1-2 TRBV20-1 CSAIVRDSFDGYTF
. TRBJ1-5 TRBV2 CASSRSNQPQHF